This T cell receptor (beta chain) was captured by sequencing in a study of metastatic and nonmetastatic thyroid tumors. General study findings and limits: It was reportedly found that TCR beta diversity was significantly higher in malignant thyroid tumors than in benign nodules, a difference seen in both blood and tumor samples.

In the original workflow: CDR3 was compared across clinicopathological groups, and the resulting differences were used to build a distant-metastasis classifier for papillary thyroid cancer. TCRdb re-called the PCR reads with MiXCR. For this entry, the V and J calls and clone size follow TCRdb and not the study's own pipeline. The sample lists about 13,000 clones, about 25% seen once, with nearly 60% in the top ten. To note about this clone: Antigen: not known.

Nobody among the patients had been given any treatment before thyroid surgery. The CDR3 loop spans 13 amino acids. V was pared by 1 base and J by 7 bases, with 12 bases between. CDR1 SGHRS and CDR2 YFSETQ come from the germline V gene. This chain joins TRBV5-1 and TRBJ2-7; D remains unclear. The sequence was obtained from a male donor with papillary thyroid cancer or a benign thyroid nodule (not recorded which). Some clones in this sample may be carry-over from other donors' samples. Sequencing was performed on blood. The CDR3 DNA sequence: TGCGCCAGCAGCTTGTACGAAGGTAAAGAGCAGTACTTC. Its translation is CASSLYEGKEQYF.